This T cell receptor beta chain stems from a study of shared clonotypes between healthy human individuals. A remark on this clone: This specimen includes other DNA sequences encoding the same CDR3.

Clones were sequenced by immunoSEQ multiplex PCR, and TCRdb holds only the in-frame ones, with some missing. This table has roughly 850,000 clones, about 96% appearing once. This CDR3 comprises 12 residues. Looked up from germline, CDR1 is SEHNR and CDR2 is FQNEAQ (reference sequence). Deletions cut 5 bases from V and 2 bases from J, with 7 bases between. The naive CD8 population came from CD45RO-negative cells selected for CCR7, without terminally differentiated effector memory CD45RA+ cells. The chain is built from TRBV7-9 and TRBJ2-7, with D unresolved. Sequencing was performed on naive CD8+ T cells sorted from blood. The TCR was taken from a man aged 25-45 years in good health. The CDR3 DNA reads TGTGCCAGCAGCCCAAATGCCTACGAGCAGTACTTC. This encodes CASSPNAYEQYF.